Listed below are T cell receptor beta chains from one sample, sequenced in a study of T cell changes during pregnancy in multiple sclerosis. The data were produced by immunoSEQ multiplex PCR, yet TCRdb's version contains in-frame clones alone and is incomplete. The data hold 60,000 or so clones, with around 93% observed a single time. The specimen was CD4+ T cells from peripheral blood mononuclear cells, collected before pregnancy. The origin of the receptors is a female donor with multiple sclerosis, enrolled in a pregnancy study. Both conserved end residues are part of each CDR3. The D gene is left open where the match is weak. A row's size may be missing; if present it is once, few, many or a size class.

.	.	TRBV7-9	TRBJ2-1	CASSLLGVGDEQFF	TGTGCCAGCAGCCTACTAGGAGTGGGCGATGAGCAGTTCTTC
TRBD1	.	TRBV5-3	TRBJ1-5	CARSSLRGRVDNQPQHF	TGTGCCAGAAGCTCCTTAAGGGGGCGGGTTGACAATCAGCCCCAGCATTTT
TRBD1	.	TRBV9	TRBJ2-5	CASSVTGGKETQYF	TGTGCCAGCAGCGTTACAGGGGGCAAAGAGACCCAGTACTTC
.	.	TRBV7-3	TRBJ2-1	CASSPNGLYNEQFF	TGTGCCAGCAGCCCAAATGGGCTGTACAATGAGCAGTTCTTC
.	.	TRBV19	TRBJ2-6	CASSQIPGANVLTF	TGTGCCAGTAGTCAGATCCCTGGGGCCAACGTCCTGACTTTC
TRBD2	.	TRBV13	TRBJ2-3	CASSSYKRTSGRAVADTQYF	TGTGCCAGCAGCTCCTACAAGAGGACTAGCGGGAGGGCCGTCGCAGATACGCAGTATTTT
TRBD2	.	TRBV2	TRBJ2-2	CASKGLAGNTGELFF	TGTGCCAGCAAGGGGCTAGCGGGAAACACCGGGGAGCTGTTTTTT
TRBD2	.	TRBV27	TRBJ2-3	CASIAIAGGPSYGDTQYF	TGTGCCAGCATTGCAATAGCGGGAGGGCCCTCTTATGGAGATACGCAGTATTTT
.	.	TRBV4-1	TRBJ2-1	CASSQKPGPDYNEQFF	TGCGCCAGCAGCCAAAAACCGGGTCCGGACTACAATGAGCAGTTCTTC
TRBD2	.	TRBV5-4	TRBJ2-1	CASSLIQREGYNEQFF	TGTGCCAGCAGCTTGATCCAGCGGGAGGGCTACAATGAGCAGTTCTTC
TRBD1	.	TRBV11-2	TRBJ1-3	CASSPQGGSGNTIYF	TGTGCCAGCAGCCCCCAGGGGGGCTCTGGAAACACCATATATTTT
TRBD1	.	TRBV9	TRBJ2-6	CASSERTGFGANVLTF	TGTGCCAGCAGCGAGAGGACAGGGTTTGGGGCCAACGTCCTGACTTTC
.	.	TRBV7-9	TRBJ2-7	CASSFTSYEQYF	TGTGCCAGCAGCTTTACGAGCTACGAGCAGTACTTC
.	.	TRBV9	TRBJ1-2	CASSVGVAYGYTF	TGTGCCAGCAGCGTAGGAGTAGCCTATGGCTACACCTTC
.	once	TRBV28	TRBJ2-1	CASSSPRERYNEQFF	TGTGCCAGCAGTTCCCCCAGGGAAAGGTACAATGAGCAGTTCTTC
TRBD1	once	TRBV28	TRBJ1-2	CASRPGDRGTVGYTF	TGTGCCAGCAGGCCAGGGGACAGGGGGACGGTTGGCTACACCTTC
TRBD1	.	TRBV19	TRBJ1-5	CASTNSGQGLSQPQHF	TGTGCCAGTACCAACTCAGGACAGGGTTTAAGTCAGCCCCAGCATTTT
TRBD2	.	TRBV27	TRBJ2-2	CASSPIGTSGRYTGELFF	TGTGCCAGCAGTCCGATCGGGACTAGCGGGAGATACACCGGGGAGCTGTTTTTT
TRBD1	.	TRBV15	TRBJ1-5	CATSSAQGARGNQPQHF	TGTGCCACCAGCAGTGCCCAGGGGGCGCGAGGCAATCAGCCCCAGCATTTT
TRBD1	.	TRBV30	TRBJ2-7	CALGGLTGGVSEQYF	TGTGCCCTGGGTGGACTTACAGGGGGCGTCTCCGAGCAGTACTTC
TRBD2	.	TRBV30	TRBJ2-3	CAWSGGLAGPDTQYF	TGTGCCTGGAGTGGAGGACTAGCGGGACCAGATACGCAGTATTTT
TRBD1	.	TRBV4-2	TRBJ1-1	CASSVAGQGSEAFF	TGTGCCAGCAGCGTTGCGGGACAGGGGTCTGAAGCTTTCTTT
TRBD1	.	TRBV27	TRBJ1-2	CASSQGGFYGYTF	TGTGCCAGCAGTCAGGGGGGTTTCTATGGCTACACCTTC
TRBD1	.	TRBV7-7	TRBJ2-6	CASSPGTGKPGANVLTF	TGTGCTAGCAGCCCCGGGACAGGCAAACCTGGGGCCAACGTCCTGACTTTC